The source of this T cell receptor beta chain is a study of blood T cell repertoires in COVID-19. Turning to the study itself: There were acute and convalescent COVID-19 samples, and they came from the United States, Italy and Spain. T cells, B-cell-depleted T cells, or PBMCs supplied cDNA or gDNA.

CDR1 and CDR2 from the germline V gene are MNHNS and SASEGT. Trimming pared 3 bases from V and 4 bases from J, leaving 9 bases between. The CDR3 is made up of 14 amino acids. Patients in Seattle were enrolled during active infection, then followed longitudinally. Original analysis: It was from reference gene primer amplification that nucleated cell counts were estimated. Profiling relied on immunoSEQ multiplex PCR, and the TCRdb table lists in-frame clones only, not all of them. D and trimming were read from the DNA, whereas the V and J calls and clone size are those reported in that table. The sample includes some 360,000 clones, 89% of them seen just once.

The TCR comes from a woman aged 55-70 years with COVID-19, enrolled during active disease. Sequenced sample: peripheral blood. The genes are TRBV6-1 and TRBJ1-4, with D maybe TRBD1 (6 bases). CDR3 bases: TGTGCCAGCAGTGACAGGGGAAGTAATGAAAAACTGTTTTTT. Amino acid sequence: CASSDRGSNEKLFF.